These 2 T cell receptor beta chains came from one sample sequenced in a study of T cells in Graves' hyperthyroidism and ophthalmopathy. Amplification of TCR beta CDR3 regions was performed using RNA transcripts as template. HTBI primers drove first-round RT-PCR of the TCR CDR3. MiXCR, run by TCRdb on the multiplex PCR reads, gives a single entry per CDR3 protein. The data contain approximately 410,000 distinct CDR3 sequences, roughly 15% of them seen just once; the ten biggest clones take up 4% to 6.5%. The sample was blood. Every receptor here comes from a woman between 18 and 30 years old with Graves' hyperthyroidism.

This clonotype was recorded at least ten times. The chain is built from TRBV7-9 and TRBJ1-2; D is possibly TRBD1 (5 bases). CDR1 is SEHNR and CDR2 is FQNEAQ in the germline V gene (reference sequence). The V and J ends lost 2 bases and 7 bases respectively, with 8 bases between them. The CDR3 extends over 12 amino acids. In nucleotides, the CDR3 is TGTGCCAGCAGCTTAAGGGGATTTGGCTACACCTTC. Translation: CASSLRGFGYTF.

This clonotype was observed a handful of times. The CDR3 region is CASSSGLEYSGTQYF. CDR3 sequence (DNA): TGTGCCAGCAGCTCGGGACTAGAGTATTCGGGTACGCAGTATTTT. V and J are TRBV7-3 and TRBJ2-3; 8 positions agree with TRBD2. The V and J ends lost 4 bases and 8 bases, in that order; junction bases with no gene match: 11. This CDR3 is 15 amino acids long. CDR1 is SGHTA and CDR2 is FQGTGA in the germline V gene.